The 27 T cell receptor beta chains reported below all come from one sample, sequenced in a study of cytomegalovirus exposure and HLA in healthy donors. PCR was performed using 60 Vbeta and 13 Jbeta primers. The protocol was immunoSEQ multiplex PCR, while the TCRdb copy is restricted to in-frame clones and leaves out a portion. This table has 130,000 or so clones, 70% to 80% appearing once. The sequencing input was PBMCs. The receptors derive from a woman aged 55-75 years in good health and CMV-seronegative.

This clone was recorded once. The CDR3, as DNA: TGTGCCAGCAGCCCAGCCCCAGGGGAGTGGGCAACTAATGAAAAACTGTTTTTT. The encoded protein is CASSPAPGEWATNEKLFF. The chain has TRBV7-8 and TRBJ1-4; D possibly corresponds to TRBD1 (6 bases). This CDR3 is 18 amino acids long. The V gene lost 5 bases and the J gene lost 0 bases, with 19 bases spanning the gap. The germline CDR1 and CDR2 sequences are SGHVS and FQNEAQ.

CDR3 residues: CASRGTASTDTQYF. The CDR3 DNA is TGTGCCAGCAGGGGGACAGCGAGCACAGATACGCAGTATTTT. This chain connects TRBV2 to TRBJ2-3; TRBD1 matches 7 bases. The CDR3 runs 14 residues. V lost 6 bases, J lost 0 bases, and 3 bases stayed unmatched. Per the germline V gene, CDR1 is SNHLY and CDR2 is FYNNEI.

The CDR3 nucleotides read TGTGCCAGCAGCCAAGGGGCTAGCGGAAATGGGGCTACCTACGAGCAGTACTTC. This encodes CASSQGASGNGATYEQYF. This chain joins TRBV4-2 and TRBJ2-5, with 7 bases aligning to TRBD2. The J call may be wrong; the DNA end is better matched by TRBJ2-7. Germline V gene sequence: CDR1 LGHNA, CDR2 YNFKEQ. CDR3 length: 18 residues.

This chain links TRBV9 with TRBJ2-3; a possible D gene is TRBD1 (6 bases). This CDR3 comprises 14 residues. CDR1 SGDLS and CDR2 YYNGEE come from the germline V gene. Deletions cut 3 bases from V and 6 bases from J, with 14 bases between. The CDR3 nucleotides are TGTGCCAGCAGCGCAGGGGCCCGTGGGGATACGCAGTATTTT. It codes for CASSAGARGDTQYF. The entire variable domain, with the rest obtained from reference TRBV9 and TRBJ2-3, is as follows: DSGVTQTPKHLITATGQRVTLRCSPRSGDLSVYWYQQSLDQGLQFLIQYYNGEERAKGNILERFSAQQFPDLHSELNLSSLELGDSALYFCASSAGARGDTQYFGPGTRLTVL.

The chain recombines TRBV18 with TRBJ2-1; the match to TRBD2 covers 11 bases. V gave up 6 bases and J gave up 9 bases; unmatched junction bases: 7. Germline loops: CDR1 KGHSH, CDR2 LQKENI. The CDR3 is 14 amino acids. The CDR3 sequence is CASSLLAGDGEQFF. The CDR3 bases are TGTGCCAGCTCCTTACTAGCGGGAGACGGTGAGCAGTTCTTC.

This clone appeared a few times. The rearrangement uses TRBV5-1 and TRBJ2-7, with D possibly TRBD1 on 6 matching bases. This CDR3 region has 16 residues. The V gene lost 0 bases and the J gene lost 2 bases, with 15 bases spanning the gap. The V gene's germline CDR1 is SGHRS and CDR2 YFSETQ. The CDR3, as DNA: TGCGCCAGCAGCTTGGCAGGGGCGGGCCTAACCTACGAGCAGTACTTC. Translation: CASSLAGAGLTYEQYF.

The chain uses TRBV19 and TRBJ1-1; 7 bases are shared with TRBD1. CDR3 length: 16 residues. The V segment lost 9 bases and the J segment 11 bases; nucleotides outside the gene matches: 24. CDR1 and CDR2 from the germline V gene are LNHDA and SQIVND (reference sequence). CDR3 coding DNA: TGTGCCAGCAGTTTGGTCGGAGGGACAGTCAAGCTACGGGCTTTCTTT. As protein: CASSLVGGTVKLRAFF.

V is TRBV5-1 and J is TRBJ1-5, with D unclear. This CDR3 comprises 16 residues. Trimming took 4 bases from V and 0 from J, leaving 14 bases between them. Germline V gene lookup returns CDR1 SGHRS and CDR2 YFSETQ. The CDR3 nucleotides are TGCGCCAGCAGCCCCCCAGGTCCGCCTAGCAATCAGCCCCAGCATTTT. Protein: CASSPPGPPSNQPQHF.

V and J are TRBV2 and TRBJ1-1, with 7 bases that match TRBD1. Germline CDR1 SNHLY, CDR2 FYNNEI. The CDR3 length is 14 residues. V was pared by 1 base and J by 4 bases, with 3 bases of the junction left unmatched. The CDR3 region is CASSEDPGGTEAFF. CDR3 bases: TGTGCCAGCAGTGAAGATCCAGGGGGCACTGAAGCTTTCTTT. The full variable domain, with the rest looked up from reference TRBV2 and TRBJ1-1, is EPEVTQTPSHQVTQMGQEVILRCVPISNHLYFYWYRQILGQKVEFLVSFYNNEISEKSEIFDDQFSVERPDGSNFTLKIRSTKLEDSAMYFCASSEDPGGTEAFFGQGTRLTVV.

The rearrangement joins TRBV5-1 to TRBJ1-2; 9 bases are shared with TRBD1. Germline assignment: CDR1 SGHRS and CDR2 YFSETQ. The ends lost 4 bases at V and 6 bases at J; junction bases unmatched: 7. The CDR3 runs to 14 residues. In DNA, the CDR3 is TGCGCCAGCAGCCCGGAGGGACAGGGCCATGGCTACACCTTC. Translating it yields CASSPEGQGHGYTF.

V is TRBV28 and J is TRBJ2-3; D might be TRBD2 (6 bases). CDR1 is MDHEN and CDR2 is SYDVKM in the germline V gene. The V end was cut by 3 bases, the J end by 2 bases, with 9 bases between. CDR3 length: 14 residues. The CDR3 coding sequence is TGTGCCAGCAGTTTGTGGGGGGTCACAGATACGCAGTATTTT. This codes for CASSLWGVTDTQYF.

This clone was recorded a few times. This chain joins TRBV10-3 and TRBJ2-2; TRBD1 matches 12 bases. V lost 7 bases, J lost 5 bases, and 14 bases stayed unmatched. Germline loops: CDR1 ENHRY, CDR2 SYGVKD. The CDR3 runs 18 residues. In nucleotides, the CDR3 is TGTGCCATCACCAGCCCCCCAGGGACAGGGGGCTCTACCGGGGAGCTGTTTTTT. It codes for CAITSPPGTGGSTGELFF.

The CDR3 sequence: CSAFSGIGEQFF. The CDR3 nucleotides are TGCAGCGCTTTTAGCGGGATCGGTGAGCAGTTCTTC. V is TRBV29-1 and J is TRBJ2-1, with 8 positions matching TRBD2. Losses at the gene ends were 7 bases for V and 9 bases for J; bases not matched to a gene: 8. The CDR3 runs 12 residues. Germline V gene sequence: CDR1 SQVTM, CDR2 ANQGSEA.

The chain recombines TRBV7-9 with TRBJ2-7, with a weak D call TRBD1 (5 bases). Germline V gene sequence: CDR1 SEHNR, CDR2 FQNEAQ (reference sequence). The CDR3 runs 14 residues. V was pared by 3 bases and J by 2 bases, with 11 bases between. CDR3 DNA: TGTGCCAGCAGCTTTTTTCAGGGCACCTACGAGCAGTACTTC. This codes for CASSFFQGTYEQYF. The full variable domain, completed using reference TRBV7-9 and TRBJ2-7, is DTGVSQNPRHKITKRGQNVTFRCDPISEHNRLYWYRQTLGQGPEFLTYFQNEAQLEKSRLLSDRFSAERPKGSFSTLEIQRTEQGDSAMYLCASSFFQGTYEQYFGPGTRLTVT.

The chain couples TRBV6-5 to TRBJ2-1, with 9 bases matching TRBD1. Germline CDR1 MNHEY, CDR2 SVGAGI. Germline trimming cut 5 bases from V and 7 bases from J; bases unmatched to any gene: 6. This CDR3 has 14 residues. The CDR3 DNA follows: TGTGCCAGCAGTCCCGGACAGGGGAGGAATGAGCAGTTCTTC. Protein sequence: CASSPGQGRNEQFF.

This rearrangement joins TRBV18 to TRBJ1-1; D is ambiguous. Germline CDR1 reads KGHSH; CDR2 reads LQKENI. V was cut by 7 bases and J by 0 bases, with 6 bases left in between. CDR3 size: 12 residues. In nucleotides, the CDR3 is TGTGCCAGCTTCCGGTTGAACACTGAAGCTTTCTTT. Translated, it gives CASFRLNTEAFF. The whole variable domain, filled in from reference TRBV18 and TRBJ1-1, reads NAGVMQNPRHLVRRRGQEARLRCSPMKGHSHVYWYRQLPEEGLKFMVYLQKENIIDESGMPKERFSAEFPKEGPSILRIQQVVRGDSAAYFCASFRLNTEAFFGQGTRLTVV.

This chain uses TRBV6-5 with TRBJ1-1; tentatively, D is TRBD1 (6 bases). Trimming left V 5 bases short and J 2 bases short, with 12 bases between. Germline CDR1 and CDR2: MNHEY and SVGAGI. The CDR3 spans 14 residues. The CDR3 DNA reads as TGTGCCAGCAGTGAAGGGGGTGGCAACACTGAAGCTTTCTTT. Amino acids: CASSEGGGNTEAFF.

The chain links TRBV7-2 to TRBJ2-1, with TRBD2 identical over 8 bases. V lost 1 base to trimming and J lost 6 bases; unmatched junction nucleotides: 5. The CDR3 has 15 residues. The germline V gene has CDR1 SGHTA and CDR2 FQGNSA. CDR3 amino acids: CASSLVSGVGNEQFF. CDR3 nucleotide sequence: TGTGCCAGCAGCTTAGTTAGCGGGGTGGGCAATGAGCAGTTCTTC.

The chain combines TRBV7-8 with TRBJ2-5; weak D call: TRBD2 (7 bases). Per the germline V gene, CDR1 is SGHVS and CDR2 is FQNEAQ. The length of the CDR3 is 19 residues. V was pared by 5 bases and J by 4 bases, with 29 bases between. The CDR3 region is CASSRGGLGLGGEGETQYF. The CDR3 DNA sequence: TGTGCCAGCAGCCGAGGGGGATTGGGGTTAGGGGGGGAGGGAGAGACCCAGTACTTC. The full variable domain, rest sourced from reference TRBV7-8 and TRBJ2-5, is GAGVSQSPRYKVAKRGQDVALRCDPISGHVSLFWYQQALGQGPEFLTYFQNEAQLDKSGLPSDRFFAERPEGSVSTLKIQRTQQEDSAVYLCASSRGGLGLGGEGETQYFGPGTRLLVL.

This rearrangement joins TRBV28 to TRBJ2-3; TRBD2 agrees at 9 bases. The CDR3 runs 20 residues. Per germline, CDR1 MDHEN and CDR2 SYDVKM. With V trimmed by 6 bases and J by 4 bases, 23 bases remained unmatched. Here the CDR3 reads CASRPGSRGGGARISDTQYF. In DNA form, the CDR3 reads TGTGCCAGCAGACCTGGGTCTAGAGGCGGGGGGGCCCGAATCTCAGATACGCAGTATTTT.

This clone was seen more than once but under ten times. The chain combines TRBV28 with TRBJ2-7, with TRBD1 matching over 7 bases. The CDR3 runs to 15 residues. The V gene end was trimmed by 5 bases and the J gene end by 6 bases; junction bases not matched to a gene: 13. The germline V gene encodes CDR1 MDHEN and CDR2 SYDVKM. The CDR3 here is CASSDRVDRVGEQYF. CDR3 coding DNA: TGTGCCAGCAGTGATCGGGTCGACAGGGTGGGCGAGCAGTACTTC.

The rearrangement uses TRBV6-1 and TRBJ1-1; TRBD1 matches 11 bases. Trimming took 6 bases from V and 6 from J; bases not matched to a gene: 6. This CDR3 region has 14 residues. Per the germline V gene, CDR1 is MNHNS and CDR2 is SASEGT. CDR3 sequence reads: CASRRTGGRAEAFF. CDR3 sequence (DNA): TGTGCCAGCAGGCGGACAGGGGGCCGAGCTGAAGCTTTCTTT.

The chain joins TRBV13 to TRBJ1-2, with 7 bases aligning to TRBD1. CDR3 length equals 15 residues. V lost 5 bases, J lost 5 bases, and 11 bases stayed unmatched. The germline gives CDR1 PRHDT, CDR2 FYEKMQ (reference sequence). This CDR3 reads CASSIRQGGGYGYTF. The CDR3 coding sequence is TGTGCCAGCAGCATCCGACAGGGTGGGGGGTATGGCTACACCTTC.

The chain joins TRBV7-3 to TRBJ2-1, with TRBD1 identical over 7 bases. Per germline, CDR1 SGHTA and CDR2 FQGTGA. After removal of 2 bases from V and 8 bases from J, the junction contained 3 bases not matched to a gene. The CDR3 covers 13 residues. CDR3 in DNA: TGTGCCAGCAGCTTAGACAGGGCCGATGAGCAGTTCTTC. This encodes CASSLDRADEQFF.

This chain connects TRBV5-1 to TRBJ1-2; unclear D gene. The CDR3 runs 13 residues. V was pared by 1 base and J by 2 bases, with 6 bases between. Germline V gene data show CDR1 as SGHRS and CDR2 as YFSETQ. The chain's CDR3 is CASSLSRNYGYTF. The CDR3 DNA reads TGCGCCAGCAGCTTGTCCAGAAACTATGGCTACACCTTC. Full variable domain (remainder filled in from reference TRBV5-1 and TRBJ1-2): KAGVTQTPRYLIKTRGQQVTLSCSPISGHRSVSWYQQTPGQGLQFLFEYFSETQRNKGNFPGRFSGRQFSNSRSEMNVSTLELGDSALYLCASSLSRNYGYTFGSGTRLTVV.

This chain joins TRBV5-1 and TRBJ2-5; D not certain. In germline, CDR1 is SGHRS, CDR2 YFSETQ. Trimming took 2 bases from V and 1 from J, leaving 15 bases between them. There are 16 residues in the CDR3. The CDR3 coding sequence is TGCGCCAGCAGCTTAAATGTCCAGCCGGGCCAAGAGACCCAGTACTTC. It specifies CASSLNVQPGQETQYF.

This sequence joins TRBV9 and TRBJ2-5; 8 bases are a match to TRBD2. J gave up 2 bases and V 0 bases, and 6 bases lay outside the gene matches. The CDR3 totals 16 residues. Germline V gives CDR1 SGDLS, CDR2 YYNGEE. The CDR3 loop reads CASSVGAASGQETQYF. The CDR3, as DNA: TGTGCCAGCAGCGTAGGGGCGGCTAGCGGGCAAGAGACCCAGTACTTC.